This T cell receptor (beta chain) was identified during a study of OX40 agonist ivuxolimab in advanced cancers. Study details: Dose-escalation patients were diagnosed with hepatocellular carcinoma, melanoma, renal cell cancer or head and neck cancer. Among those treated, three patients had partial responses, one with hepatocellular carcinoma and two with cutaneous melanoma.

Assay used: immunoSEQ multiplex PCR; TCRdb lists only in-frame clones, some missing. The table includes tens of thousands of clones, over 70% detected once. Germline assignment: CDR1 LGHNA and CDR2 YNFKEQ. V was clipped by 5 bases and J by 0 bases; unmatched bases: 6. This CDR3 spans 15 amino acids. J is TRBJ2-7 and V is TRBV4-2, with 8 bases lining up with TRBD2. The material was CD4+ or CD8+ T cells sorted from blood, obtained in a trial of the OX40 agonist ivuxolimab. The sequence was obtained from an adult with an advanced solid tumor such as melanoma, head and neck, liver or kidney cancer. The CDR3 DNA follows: TGTGCCAGCAGCTTGGCCGGGACTAGCTCCTACGAGCAGTACTTC. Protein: CASSLAGTSSYEQYF.